The T cell receptor beta chain described here comes from a study of T cells after posttransplantation cyclophosphamide. The protocol was immunoSEQ multiplex PCR, while the TCRdb copy is restricted to in-frame clones and leaves out a portion. The sample includes under 50,000 clones, none of them occurring once. This clone was seen repeatedly, ten times or more. The V and J ends lost 3 bases and 4 bases, in that order; junction bases with no gene match: 6. There are 18 residues in the CDR3. CDR1 and CDR2 (germline): SGHNT, YYREEE (reference sequence). Sequenced: PBMCs. This TCR derives from a woman in her forties or fifties in good health and a related stem cell transplant donor. The rearrangement uses TRBV5-4 and TRBJ2-2; 16 nucleotides align to TRBD2. The CDR3 sequence: CASSSGTSGGAGTGELFF. Here the CDR3 DNA reads TGTGCCAGCAGCTCCGGGACTAGCGGGGGGGCGGGCACCGGGGAGCTGTTTTTT.